A selection of T cell receptor beta chains follows, all from one sample in a study of blood T cell repertoires in COVID-19. Repertoires were generated with immunoSEQ multiplex PCR, while TCRdb's copy carries only in-frame clones and drops some. The sample consists of 150,000 or so clones, around four fifths of them appearing once. Specimen: PBMCs or T cells enriched from blood (not recorded which). The origin of the receptors is a man in his sixties or seventies who had been exposed to COVID-19. Each CDR3 is given with its conserved first and last residue. The order of the fields is J gene, clone size, D gene, V gene, CDR3 DNA, CDR3 protein. The D gene is left open where the match is weak. Some rows have no size entry. The others give once, few or many, or a class for an expanded clone.

>TRBJ2-4|NA|NA|TRBV6-1
TGTGCCAGCAGTGAAGCCGGTTCCCTCAGGGGATCATACGGAAACATTCAGTACTTC
CASSEAGSLRGSYGNIQYF
>TRBJ2-2|once|TRBD2|TRBV6-1
TGTGCCAGCAGTGACCCCCAGCGGGGGGAACACGGGGAGCTGTTTTTT
CASSDPQRGEHGELFF
>TRBJ1-1|NA|NA|TRBV18
TGTGCCAGCTCACTAAACAGGGATGAAGCTTTCTTT
CASSLNRDEAFF
>TRBJ1-2|once|NA|TRBV6-2/TRBV6-3
TGTGCCAGCAGTTACCCCCGGACGGACACTTATGGCTACACCTTC
CASSYPRTDTYGYTF
>TRBJ1-3|NA|NA|TRBV18
TGTGCCAGCTCACCGTCGCCAGGGTCCTCTGGAAACACCATATATTTT
CASSPSPGSSGNTIYF
>TRBJ1-5|NA|NA|TRBV19
TGTGCCAGTAGTATCAGTTACAATCAGCCCCAGCATTTT
CASSISYNQPQHF
>TRBJ1-2|NA|TRBD1|TRBV5-8
TGTGCCAGCAGCTTCCCAGGGGGTGGCTACACCTTC
CASSFPGGGYTF
>TRBJ1-1|NA|NA|TRBV4-1
TGCGCCAGCAGCAAGACACAGAACACTGAAGCTTTCTTT
CASSKTQNTEAFF
>TRBJ1-1|NA|NA|TRBV10-2
TGCGCCAGCACGCAATCTCGGGATGAAGCTTTCTTT
CASTQSRDEAFF
>TRBJ2-7|NA|TRBD1|TRBV4-1
TGCGCCAGCAGCCAAGCAGAAGGACAGGGCTACGAGCAGTACTTC
CASSQAEGQGYEQYF
>TRBJ2-3|NA|NA|TRBV6-5
TGTGCCAGCAGTTACGAGCCCTCTCGAGATACGCAGTATTTT
CASSYEPSRDTQYF
>TRBJ1-3|NA|TRBD1|TRBV3-1/TRBV3-2
TGTGCCAGCAGTCTTACAGGGGGTTCTGGAAACACCATATATTTT
CASSLTGGSGNTIYF
>TRBJ1-6|NA|NA|TRBV27
TGTGCCAGCAGGACAGGAGTAAATTCACCCCTCCACTTT
CASRTGVNSPLHF
>TRBJ2-5|NA|NA|TRBV4-3
TGCGCCAGCAGCCAAGATCCAGCCGGGGAGACCCAGTACTTC
CASSQDPAGETQYF
>TRBJ2-3|few|NA|TRBV3-1/TRBV3-2
TGTGCCAGCAGCCAAAATCTAGGCACAGATACGCAGTATTTT
CASSQNLGTDTQYF
>TRBJ1-2|NA|TRBD1|TRBV13
TGTGCCAGCCGACAGGGGGGGAACTATGGCTACACCTTC
CASRQGGNYGYTF
>TRBJ1-2|few|TRBD1|TRBV20-1
TGCAGTGCTAGTGAAGGGGGCGATCGGGGCTTTGGCTACACCTTC
CSASEGGDRGFGYTF
>TRBJ2-2|NA|NA|TRBV5-8
TGTGCCAGCAGCTCCGGGGGGCCAAGGATAAACACCGGGGAGCTGTTTTTT
CASSSGGPRINTGELFF
>TRBJ2-2|NA|NA|TRBV9
TGTGCCAGCAGCGCCCGCACAGGGACGGCCGGGGAGCTGTTTTTT
CASSARTGTAGELFF
>TRBJ2-3|NA|NA|TRBV29-1
TGCAGCTACTCCGGAGGGGGGGGAGATACGCAGTATTTT
CSYSGGGGDTQYF
>TRBJ1-1|NA|TRBD1|TRBV19
TGTGCCAGTAGTACACAGCAGGGGGCGGGGACTGAAGCTTTCTTT
CASSTQQGAGTEAFF
>TRBJ1-3|NA|NA|TRBV28
TGTGCCAGCAGTTTCGGGAGCTCTGGAAACACCATATATTTT
CASSFGSSGNTIYF
>TRBJ2-7|once|NA|TRBV6-4
TGTGCCAGCAGTCCGGCCAGGGCGTACGAGCAGTACTTC
CASSPARAYEQYF
>TRBJ2-7|NA|TRBD1|TRBV2
TGTGCCGGGTCGGACAGGTCCGCCTACGAGCAGTACTTC
CAGSDRSAYEQYF
>TRBJ2-1|NA|TRBD1|TRBV11-3
TGTGCCAGCAGCTTAAGGACAGGGCCCTACAATGAGCAGTTCTTC
CASSLRTGPYNEQFF
>TRBJ1-6|once|TRBD1|TRBV30
TGTGCCTGGAGTGGACGGGGACAGAATTCACCCCTCCACTTT
CAWSGRGQNSPLHF
>TRBJ1-2|NA|NA|TRBV12-1
TGTGCCAGCCGTACCACAGGGAACGACTATGGCTACACCTTC
CASRTTGNDYGYTF
>TRBJ1-1|NA|NA|TRBV12-3/TRBV12-4
TGTGCCAGCAGTTACAGGGTTGGGGGTGAAGCTTTCTTT
CASSYRVGGEAFF
>TRBJ2-2|NA|NA|TRBV28
TGTGCCAGCAGTTTCCCCAGCCTGGGCCCAGAGCTGTTTTTT
CASSFPSLGPELFF
>TRBJ2-5|NA|NA|TRBV9
TGTGCCAGCAGCGTAGCTACGGGGCGGGGCCCACAAGAGACCCAGTACTTC
CASSVATGRGPQETQYF
>TRBJ1-2|few|NA|TRBV2
TGTGCCAGCAGTGGCTATTTCATGAGCTATGGCTACACCTTC
CASSGYFMSYGYTF
>TRBJ2-7|NA|NA|TRBV21-1
TGTGCCAGCAGCAGGTCCTCGATTGACAGGGAAAAGAGCTACGAGCAGTACTTC
CASSRSSIDREKSYEQYF
>TRBJ1-4|NA|NA|TRBV14
TGTGCCAGCAAAAAAGGGAGCAACCGCCCAACTAATGAAAAACTGTTTTTT
CASKKGSNRPTNEKLFF
>TRBJ1-2|NA|TRBD1|TRBV4-3
TGCGCCAGCAGCCAACCCGGGACAGCCCGCGCAGATGGCTACACCTTC
CASSQPGTARADGYTF
>TRBJ2-3|once|NA|TRBV28
TGTGCCAGCAGTCGGGACTCTAGCACAGATACGCAGTATTTT
CASSRDSSTDTQYF
>TRBJ1-1|NA|NA|TRBV15
TGTGCCACCAGCAGGGTTAGGGGGGGGAACACTGAAGCTTTCTTT
CATSRVRGGNTEAFF
>TRBJ2-7|NA|TRBD1|TRBV4-1
TGCGCCAGCAGCAGCATGGGACAGGGAACCTACGAGCAGTACTTC
CASSSMGQGTYEQYF
>TRBJ1-1|NA|NA|TRBV13
TGTGCCAGCAGCCCCGGGGGGGCAGTTGAGAACACTGAAGCTTTCTTT
CASSPGGAVENTEAFF
>TRBJ2-7|NA|NA|TRBV6-7
TGTGCCAGCAGTTACACGGAGGGGTACGAGCAGTACTTC
CASSYTEGYEQYF
>TRBJ2-1|NA|TRBD2|TRBV27
TGTGCCAGCAGTTACCTAGCGGGGGACAATGAGCAGTTCTTC
CASSYLAGDNEQFF
>TRBJ1-3|once|TRBD1|TRBV19
TGTGCCAGTAGTATAGATCGACAGGGTGGAAACACCATATATTTT
CASSIDRQGGNTIYF
>TRBJ2-5|NA|NA|TRBV5-5
TGTGCCAGCAGCTTGCTTGTAGACCAAGAGACCCAGTACTTC
CASSLLVDQETQYF
>TRBJ1-1|once|NA|TRBV6-5
TGTGCCAGCATCCAGAGCGGGTCCACTGAAGCTTTCTTT
CASIQSGSTEAFF
>TRBJ1-2|NA|TRBD1|TRBV6-1
TGTGCCAGCAGTGCGTTGTCCGGGACAGTTAACTATGGCTACACCTTC
CASSALSGTVNYGYTF
>TRBJ1-1|NA|NA|TRBV5-1
TGCGCCAGCAGCAGAAACCCAGATGCAGTTGAAGCTTTCTTT
CASSRNPDAVEAFF
>TRBJ2-7|NA|TRBD1|TRBV5-1
TGCGCCAGCAGCCCCCCGGACAGGTCGGTCTACGAGCAGTACTTC
CASSPPDRSVYEQYF
>TRBJ1-1|NA|NA|TRBV3-1/TRBV3-2
TGTGCCAGCAGCCAACGCAGGGGCGTTGAAGCTTTCTTT
CASSQRRGVEAFF
>TRBJ2-1|few|TRBD2|TRBV3-1/TRBV3-2
TGTGCCAGCAGCCAAGTGGGCGGGAGGGGGGTTGAGCAGTTCTTC
CASSQVGGRGVEQFF
>TRBJ1-2|NA|TRBD1|TRBV28
TGTGCCAGCATCGGACAGGGCAAGTTTGATGGCTACACCTTC
CASIGQGKFDGYTF
>TRBJ2-7|NA|TRBD2|TRBV4-3
TGCGCCAGCAGCCAAGCCGCCAGGGCGGGAGAGCGGGAGCAGTACTTC
CASSQAARAGEREQYF
>TRBJ1-1|NA|NA|TRBV25-1
TGTGCCAGCAGTGTTAGGGGAATGAACACTGAAGCTTTCTTT
CASSVRGMNTEAFF
>TRBJ2-3|NA|TRBD2|TRBV7-2
TGTGCCAGCAGCTCGGGGGGACTAGCGGGAGGAGATACGCAGTATTTT
CASSSGGLAGGDTQYF
>TRBJ2-3|NA|TRBD1|TRBV7-2
TGTGCCAGCAGCTCGACAGGGTTCGGTACAGATACGCAGTATTTT
CASSSTGFGTDTQYF
>TRBJ2-2|NA|TRBD1|TRBV11-2
TGTGCCAGCAGCCCCCCCGCGACAGGGTACACCGGGGAGCTGTTTTTT
CASSPPATGYTGELFF
>TRBJ2-5|NA|TRBD2|TRBV2
TGTGCCAGCAGTGAAATGTCGGGACTAGCGGGGTTGGAGACCCAGTACTTC
CASSEMSGLAGLETQYF
>TRBJ1-1|NA|NA|TRBV27
TGTGCCAGCAGTTTATCCCCCAGGCTTGAAGCTTTCTTT
CASSLSPRLEAFF
>TRBJ1-4|NA|NA|TRBV4-3
TGCGCCAGCAGCCTCAGGGGTGCGGCTAATGAAAAACTGTTTTTT
CASSLRGAANEKLFF
>TRBJ1-1|few|TRBD1|TRBV30
TGTGCCTGGAAACAGGGGTCGACTAAGGCTTTCTTT
CAWKQGSTKAFF